A selection of T cell receptor beta chains follows, all from one sample in a study of OX40 agonist ivuxolimab in advanced cancers. Here immunoSEQ multiplex PCR was the method, and the copy in TCRdb shows in-frame clones only, minus some. This table holds about 62,000 clones, approximately 85% found once. The sequencing used CD4+ or CD8+ T cells sorted from blood, collected in a trial of the OX40 agonist ivuxolimab. Receptors were obtained from an adult with an advanced solid tumor such as melanoma, head and neck, liver or kidney cancer. Both conserved end residues are part of each CDR3. A D gene is named only where the DNA matches it firmly. Expanded clones are given a class, and other clones once, few, many or no size at all.

D,V,size,J,CDR3,DNA
TRBD2,TRBV7-2,-,TRBJ2-3,CASSLGGLATDTQYF,TGTGCCAGCAGCTTAGGGGGACTAGCAACAGATACGCAGTATTTT
TRBD2,TRBV27,-,TRBJ2-2,CASSLPSGSSGELFF,TGTGCCAGCAGTTTACCTAGCGGGAGTTCCGGGGAGCTGTTTTTT
-,TRBV5-8,-,TRBJ2-5,CASRWNFETQYF,TGTGCCAGCAGGTGGAATTTTGAGACCCAGTACTTC
-,TRBV6-5,-,TRBJ2-7,CASRSGAEKYEQYF,TGTGCCAGCAGATCTGGGGCAGAAAAATACGAGCAGTACTTC
-,TRBV5-5,-,TRBJ1-2,CASSLEGTKGNGYTF,TGTGCCAGCAGCTTGGAGGGCACGAAGGGAAATGGCTACACCTTC
-,TRBV7-9,once,TRBJ1-1,CASSLAGDEAFF,TGTGCCAGCAGCTTAGCTGGCGACGAAGCTTTCTTT
TRBD2,TRBV6-1,-,TRBJ2-3,CASSETSGRQDTQYF,TGTGCCAGCAGTGAAACTAGCGGGAGGCAGGATACGCAGTATTTT
TRBD2,TRBV5-1,-,TRBJ2-3,CASSLAGSGRDTQYF,TGCGCCAGCAGCTTGGCCGGTAGCGGGAGGGATACGCAGTATTTT
-,TRBV5-4,-,TRBJ2-7,CASSSRQGGGYEQYF,TGTGCCAGCAGCTCTCGACAGGGAGGGGGCTACGAGCAGTACTTC
-,TRBV19,-,TRBJ1-4,CASSPRPPSSEKLFF,TGTGCCAGTAGTCCCAGGCCGCCGTCGAGCGAAAAACTGTTTTTT
TRBD2,TRBV7-9,-,TRBJ2-3,CASSPEPSGGRDTQYF,TGTGCCAGCAGCCCCGAACCTAGCGGGGGAAGGGATACGCAGTATTTT
TRBD1,TRBV11-3,-,TRBJ2-1,CASSTRFGQGAINEQFF,TGTGCCAGCAGCACCCGCTTTGGACAGGGGGCCATCAATGAGCAGTTCTTC
-,TRBV7-2,-,TRBJ2-5,CASSLFASELLFETQYF,TGTGCCAGCAGCTTATTCGCCAGCGAGCTACTGTTCGAGACCCAGTACTTC
TRBD1,TRBV4-1,-,TRBJ1-6,CASSHTGVPFNSPLHF,TGCGCCAGCAGCCATACAGGGGTCCCCTTTAATTCACCCCTCCACTTT
-,TRBV7-9,-,TRBJ2-1,CASSLASDPFNEQFF,TGTGCCAGCAGCTTAGCAAGCGATCCCTTTAATGAGCAGTTCTTC
-,TRBV7-3,once,TRBJ1-1,CASSLTHANTEAFF,TGTGCCAGCAGCTTAACTCATGCGAACACTGAAGCTTTCTTT
-,TRBV5-1,medium-sized,TRBJ1-1,CASSLGRDTEAFF,TGCGCCAGCAGCTTGGGGCGCGACACTGAAGCTTTCTTT
TRBD1,TRBV7-2,-,TRBJ2-1,CASSPGPGQGANEQFF,TGTGCCAGCAGCCCTGGGCCGGGACAGGGGGCGAATGAGCAGTTCTTC
-,TRBV5-6,-,TRBJ1-3,CASTFRSSGNTIYF,TGTGCCAGCACCTTCCGCAGCTCTGGAAACACCATATATTTT
-,TRBV6-5,-,TRBJ2-7,CASSLDGTYEQYF,TGTGCCAGCAGTTTAGACGGCACCTACGAGCAGTACTTC
-,TRBV9,-,TRBJ2-1,CASSAHGSLGYNEQFF,TGTGCCAGCAGCGCCCACGGCAGTTTGGGGTACAATGAGCAGTTCTTC
TRBD1,TRBV5-6,few,TRBJ1-2,CASSLPGQGDYGYTF,TGTGCCAGCAGCTTGCCGGGACAGGGTGACTATGGCTACACCTTC
TRBD1,TRBV27,-,TRBJ1-1,CASSLSMTGNPYMNTEAFF,TGTGCCAGCAGTTTATCGATGACAGGGAATCCTTATATGAACACTGAAGCTTTCTTT
TRBD2,TRBV30,-,TRBJ2-4,CAWSGSSGNIQYF,TGTGCCTGGAGTGGCTCTAGCGGTAACATTCAGTACTTC
-,TRBV27,few,TRBJ2-1,CASSLTGYNEQFF,TGTGCCAGCAGTCTCACAGGATACAATGAGCAGTTCTTC
-,TRBV9,once,TRBJ2-1,CASSVEGSYNEQFF,TGTGCCAGCAGCGTAGAGGGGTCCTACAATGAGCAGTTCTTC
-,TRBV14,-,TRBJ2-5,CASSQVGVGTQYF,TGTGCCAGCAGCCAAGTTGGAGTGGGGACCCAGTACTTC
-,TRBV5-4,-,TRBJ2-5,CASSAGQFQETQYF,TGTGCCAGCAGCGCCGGACAATTCCAAGAGACCCAGTACTTC
-,TRBV18,few,TRBJ1-5,CASSTDRGQPQHF,TGTGCCAGCTCAACGGACCGGGGTCAGCCCCAGCATTTT
TRBD1,TRBV10-3,-,TRBJ2-1,CAISESTGQSSYNEQFF,TGTGCCATCAGTGAGTCGACAGGGCAGAGCTCCTACAATGAGCAGTTCTTC
-,TRBV28,-,TRBJ2-2,CASSSQIPKKRVYTGELFF,TGTGCCAGCAGTTCACAAATTCCCAAAAAGCGGGTGTACACCGGGGAGCTGTTTTTT
-,TRBV5-1,-,TRBJ2-1,CASSLEGPYNEQFF,TGCGCCAGCAGCTTGGAGGGGCCCTACAATGAGCAGTTCTTC
TRBD1,TRBV7-9,-,TRBJ2-7,CASSLPEWTGGPNAQYF,TGTGCCAGCAGCCTACCGGAATGGACAGGGGGCCCAAACGCGCAGTACTTC
TRBD2,TRBV5-1,few,TRBJ2-2,CASSRSGRGNTGELFF,TGCGCCAGCAGCCGTAGCGGGAGGGGGAACACCGGGGAGCTGTTTTTT
-,TRBV9,-,TRBJ2-7,CASSVGDRVGYEQYF,TGTGCCAGCAGCGTAGGGGATAGGGTAGGCTACGAGCAGTACTTC
-,TRBV15,once,TRBJ2-3,CATSQGHGRTDTQYF,TGTGCCACCAGCCAGGGACATGGACGCACAGATACGCAGTATTTT
-,TRBV6-5,few,TRBJ1-1,CASSYVAGNTEAFF,TGTGCCAGCAGTTACGTTGCAGGGAACACTGAAGCTTTCTTT
-,TRBV4-3,-,TRBJ1-3,CASSQESGTFFNSGNTIYF,TGCGCCAGCAGCCAAGAATCAGGGACTTTCTTCAACTCTGGAAACACCATATATTTT
-,TRBV4-1,-,TRBJ2-5,CASSRGGGLGETQYF,TGCGCCAGCAGCCGAGGGGGGGGGCTTGGGGAGACCCAGTACTTC
TRBD2,TRBV6-6,once,TRBJ2-1,CASSYTGTSNNEQFF,TGTGCCAGCAGCTATACCGGGACTAGCAACAATGAGCAGTTCTTC
-,TRBV4-1,-,TRBJ1-1,CASSQDTQGATEAFF,TGCGCCAGCAGCCAAGATACACAGGGTGCCACTGAAGCTTTCTTT
-,TRBV5-1,few,TRBJ2-1,CASSLWSREWFF,TGCGCCAGCAGCTTGTGGTCCCGGGAATGGTTCTTC
TRBD1,TRBV7-2,-,TRBJ1-2,CASAEGGAGPSGYTF,TGTGCCAGCGCCGAAGGGGGCGCGGGTCCCTCTGGCTACACCTTC
-,TRBV6-5,-,TRBJ2-7,CASASGDEQYF,TGTGCCAGCGCTTCAGGGGACGAGCAGTACTTC
TRBD2,TRBV19,-,TRBJ2-1,CASSATLAGGLYNEQFF,TGTGCCAGTAGTGCCACTTTAGCGGGAGGGCTGTACAATGAGCAGTTCTTC
-,TRBV5-6,-,TRBJ1-5,CASSLRVITENQPQHF,TGTGCCAGCAGCTTGAGGGTCATAACCGAAAATCAGCCCCAGCATTTT
-,TRBV5-4,-,TRBJ2-3,CASSSPGSTDTQYF,TGTGCCAGCAGCTCCCCGGGGAGCACAGATACGCAGTATTTT
TRBD2,TRBV27,few,TRBJ2-5,CASRPLAGGIQETQYF,TGTGCCAGCAGGCCACTAGCGGGAGGCATACAAGAGACCCAGTACTTC
TRBD1,TRBV27,-,TRBJ2-7,CASSATGGYEQYF,TGTGCCAGCAGTGCCACAGGGGGCTACGAGCAGTACTTC